Shown below are 10 T cell receptor beta chains from a single sample sequenced in a study of molecular identifiers for immune sequencing clone quantification. TCRdb re-analysed the PCR reads in MiXCR, keeping a single row per CDR3 protein. The data show 250,000 to 400,000 distinct CDR3 sequences, with roughly 23% seen just once and roughly 0.8% held by the top ten. Sequenced: naive CD8+ T cells from blood, with Jurkat cell RNA spiked in. Subset indicated: FACS-sorted CD8+CD4-CCR7+CD45RA+ naive T cells. These receptors all come from a human donor in good health. Some libraries in this study had Jurkat cell RNA spiked in.

At least ten counts were recorded for this clonotype. The chain uses TRBV4-3 and TRBJ1-2; D gene uncertain. Germline assignment: CDR1 LGHNA and CDR2 YSLEER. The V end was cut by 0 bases, the J end by 3 bases, with 11 bases between. The CDR3 totals 15 residues. This chain's CDR3 is CASSQEPGYHYGYTF. In DNA form, the CDR3 reads TGCGCCAGCAGCCAAGAACCAGGATACCACTATGGCTACACCTTC.

This clonotype appeared many times. The V and J genes are TRBV6-5 and TRBJ2-7; maybe TRBD1 (6 bases). Germline V gene data show CDR1 as MNHEY and CDR2 as SVGAGI. The CDR3 runs 13 residues. Trimming cost V 6 bases and J 5 bases, with 14 bases left between them. CDR3 residues: CASRATGIHEQYF. The CDR3 DNA reads TGTGCCAGCAGAGCTACAGGGATCCACGAGCAGTACTTC.

Concerning this clonotype itself: A much bigger clone sits one base away, suggesting this may be a read error. The genes are TRBV20-1 and TRBJ2-7, with 9 bases identical to TRBD1. Losses at the gene ends were 5 bases for V and 4 bases for J; bases not matched to a gene: 6. The length of the CDR3 is 13 residues. Germline assignment: CDR1 DFQATT and CDR2 SNEGSKA (reference sequence). Written as DNA, the CDR3 is TGCAGTGCTCGGGACAGGGTAACGTACGAGCAGTACTTC. Amino acid sequence: CSARDRVTYEQYF.

The sample holds many counts of this clonotype. V is TRBV11-2 and J is TRBJ2-3, with 10 positions matching TRBD2. V shed 1 base, J shed 5 bases, and the junction held 6 bases outside the gene matches. The CDR3 contains 16 residues. In germline, CDR1 is SGHAT, CDR2 FQNNGV. Written as DNA, the CDR3 is TGTGCCAGCAGCTTAGTTCCAGCGGGGGGGCAAGATACGCAGTATTTT. Amino acid sequence: CASSLVPAGGQDTQYF.

Of note for this clonotype: With a much larger clone just one base away, this may be a read error. The chain joins TRBV2 to TRBJ1-1; D not certain. V shed 0 bases and J shed 0 bases, with 8 bases lying between them. This CDR3 has 15 residues. The germline gives CDR1 SNHLY, CDR2 FYNNEI. The CDR3 reads CASSEATDLNTEAFF. Written as DNA, the CDR3 is TGTGCCAGCAGTGAAGCCACAGATCTGAACACTGAAGCTTTCTTT.

This clonotype was seen many times. V and J are TRBV7-9 and TRBJ2-2; D remains ambiguous. The CDR3 runs 13 residues. V was clipped by 5 bases and J by 4 bases, with 8 bases between them. CDR1 is SEHNR and CDR2 is FQNEAQ in the germline V gene (reference sequence). The CDR3 reads CASSVRITGELFF. CDR3 bases: TGTGCCAGCAGCGTCCGGATCACCGGGGAGCTGTTTTTT.

At least ten counts were recorded for this clonotype. The CDR3: CASSLATATNEKLFF. CDR3 sequence (DNA): TGTGCCAGCAGCTTGGCAACAGCAACTAATGAAAAACTGTTTTTT. J is TRBJ1-4 and V is TRBV7-2; D is uncertain. The CDR3 spans 15 residues. Germline CDR1 reads SGHTA; CDR2 reads FQGNSA. V lost 3 bases and J 0 bases, leaving 8 bases between the germline ends.

This clonotype has ten or more counts. V usage is TRBV4-1 and J usage is TRBJ2-6; D ambiguous. The CDR3 is 14 residues long. Germline CDR1 reads MGHRA; CDR2 reads YSYEKL. V lost 1 base and J 3 bases, leaving 4 bases between the germline ends. CDR3 amino acids: CASSQGYGANVLTF. The CDR3 nucleotides read TGCGCCAGCAGCCAAGGCTATGGGGCCAACGTCCTGACTTTC.

Notes on this clonotype: A read error may account for a junction end that differs from germline. This sequence joins TRBV3-1 and TRBJ2-3; D possibly corresponds to TRBD1 (5 bases). CDR3 length equals 14 residues. CDR1 and CDR2 from the germline V gene are LGHDT and YNNKEL (reference sequence). The CDR3 sequence: CASSQEDDTGTQYF. CDR3 DNA: TGTGCCAGCAGCCAAGAAGATGACACAGGTACGCAGTATTTT.

This clonotype appeared many times. V usage is TRBV9 and J usage is TRBJ2-5, with TRBD2 as a possible D gene (5 bases). Trimming left V 4 bases short and J 4 bases short, with 17 bases between. Germline assignment: CDR1 SGDLS and CDR2 YYNGEE. This CDR3 has 15 amino acids. The CDR3 nucleotides read TGTGCCAGCAGCAGCTCCGGTGAGCGGCGAGAGACCCAGTACTTC. This translates into CASSSSGERRETQYF.